The 3 T cell receptor beta chains reported below all come from one sample, sequenced in a study of regulatory T cells in long-lasting Graves disease. The time point denotes: newly diagnosed GD, antithyroid drugs for less than 3 months. Isolated PBMC RNA provided the starting material for the TCR library. Combining iRepertoire HTBI primers with Arm-PCR of CDR3 regions, the authors built TCR beta libraries. A single record per CDR3 protein comes from TCRdb applying MiXCR to the multiplex PCR reads. The sample shows some 370,000 distinct CDR3 sequences, approximately 10% of them seen only once. This sample was also put to use in a study of T cells in Graves' hyperthyroidism and ophthalmopathy.

This sample comprised peripheral blood mononuclear cells (PBMCs), obtained at new diagnosis, from a patient treated with antithyroid drugs. Source of these receptors: a woman aged 18-35 years with Graves disease.

In its sample, this clonotype was seen many times. The chain's CDR3 is CASSSRDTNSPLHF. Here the CDR3 DNA reads TGTGCCAGCAGTAGCCGGGACACTAATTCACCCCTCCACTTT. This chain joins TRBV6-1 and TRBJ1-6; D is possibly TRBD1 (6 bases). The CDR3 is 14 amino acids. Trimming took 5 bases from V and 6 from J, leaving 11 bases between them. The germline V gene has CDR1 MNHNS and CDR2 SASEGT.

Comments on this clonotype: A much larger clone differs by one base, so this may be a read error. The chain has TRBV6-2 or TRBV6-3 and TRBJ2-3; D might be TRBD2 (6 bases). Per the germline V gene, CDR1 is MNHEY and CDR2 is SVGEGT. This CDR3 region has 14 residues. The V end was cut by 11 bases, the J end by 2 bases, with 17 bases between. The DNA for the CDR3 is TGTGCCGCCCGGCGGGGAGATTTCACAGATACGCAGTATTTT. Its protein is CAARRGDFTDTQYF.

This clonotype was counted between two and nine times. This chain connects TRBV19 to TRBJ2-3, with 8 bases aligning to TRBD2. The V gene's germline CDR1 is LNHDA and CDR2 SQIVND (reference sequence). J gave up 4 bases and V 5 bases, and 14 bases lay outside the gene matches. The CDR3 totals 17 residues. The CDR3 region is CASSPYLRTSNADTQYF. The CDR3, as DNA: TGTGCCAGTAGTCCCTACCTCCGGACTAGCAATGCAGATACGCAGTATTTT.